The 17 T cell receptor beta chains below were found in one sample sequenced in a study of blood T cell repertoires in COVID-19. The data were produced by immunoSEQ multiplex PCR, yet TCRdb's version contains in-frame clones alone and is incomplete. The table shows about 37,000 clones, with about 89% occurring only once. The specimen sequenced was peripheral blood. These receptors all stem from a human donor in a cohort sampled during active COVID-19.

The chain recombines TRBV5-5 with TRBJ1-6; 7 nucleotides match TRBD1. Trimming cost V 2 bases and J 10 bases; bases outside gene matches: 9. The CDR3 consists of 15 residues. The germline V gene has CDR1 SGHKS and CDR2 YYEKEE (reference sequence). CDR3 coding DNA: TGTGCCAGCAGCTTCGGACAGGTCGTTTGGTCACCCCTCCACTTT. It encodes CASSFGQVVWSPLHF.

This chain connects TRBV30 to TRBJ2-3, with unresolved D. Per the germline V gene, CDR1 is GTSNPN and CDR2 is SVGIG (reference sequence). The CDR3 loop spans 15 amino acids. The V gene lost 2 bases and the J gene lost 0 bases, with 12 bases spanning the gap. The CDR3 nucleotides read TGTGCCTGGAGTACCGACTCCTCTAGCACAGATACGCAGTATTTT. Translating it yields CAWSTDSSSTDTQYF. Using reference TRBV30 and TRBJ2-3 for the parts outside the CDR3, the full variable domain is SQTIHQWPATLVQPVGSPLSLECTVEGTSNPNLYWYRQAAGRGLQLLFYSVGIGQISSEVPQNLSASRPQDRQFILSSKKLLLSDSGFYLCAWSTDSSSTDTQYFGPGTRLTVL.

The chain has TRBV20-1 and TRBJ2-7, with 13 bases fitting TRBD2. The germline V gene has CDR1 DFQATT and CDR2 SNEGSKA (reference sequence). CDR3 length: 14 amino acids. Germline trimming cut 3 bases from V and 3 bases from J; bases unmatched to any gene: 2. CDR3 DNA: TGCAGTGCTAGTTGGACTAGCGGGAGCTACGAGCAGTACTTC. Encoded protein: CSASWTSGSYEQYF.

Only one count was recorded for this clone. The CDR3 spells CASSDQRDGYTF. For the CDR3, the DNA is TGTGCCAGCAGTGACCAGAGGGATGGCTACACCTTC. This chain uses TRBV2 with TRBJ1-2, with D hard to call. This CDR3 is 12 amino acids long. CDR1 is SNHLY, CDR2 FYNNEI, per germline. V lost 3 bases to trimming and J lost 6 bases, with 8 bases between them.

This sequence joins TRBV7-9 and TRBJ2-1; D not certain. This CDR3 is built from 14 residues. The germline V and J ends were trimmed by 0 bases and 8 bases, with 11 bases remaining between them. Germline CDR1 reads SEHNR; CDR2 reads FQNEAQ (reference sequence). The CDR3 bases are TGTGCCAGCAGCTTAGCGGGCAGTACCGATGAGCAGTTCTTC. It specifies CASSLAGSTDEQFF.

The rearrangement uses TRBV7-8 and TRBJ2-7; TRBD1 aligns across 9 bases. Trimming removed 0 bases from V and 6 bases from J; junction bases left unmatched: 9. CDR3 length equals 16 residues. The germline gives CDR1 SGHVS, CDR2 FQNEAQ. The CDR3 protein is CASSLAHRGRFTEQYF. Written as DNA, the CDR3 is TGTGCCAGCAGCTTAGCGCACAGGGGGCGCTTCACCGAGCAGTACTTC.

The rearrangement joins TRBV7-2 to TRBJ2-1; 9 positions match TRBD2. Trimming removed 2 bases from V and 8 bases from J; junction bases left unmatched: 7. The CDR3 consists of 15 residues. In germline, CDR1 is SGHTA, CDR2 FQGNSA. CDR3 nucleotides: TGTGCCAGCAGCTTAAGCGGGACTAGCAGCGATGAGCAGTTCTTC. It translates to CASSLSGTSSDEQFF.

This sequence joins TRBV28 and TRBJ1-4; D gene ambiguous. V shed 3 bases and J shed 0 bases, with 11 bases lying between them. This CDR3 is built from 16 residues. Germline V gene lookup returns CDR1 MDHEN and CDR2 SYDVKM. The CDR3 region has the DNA TGTGCCAGCAGTTTGGGCAAACTGGCAACTAATGAAAAACTGTTTTTT. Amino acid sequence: CASSLGKLATNEKLFF.

Written as DNA, the CDR3 is TGTGCCAGCAGTTTATCCCCCAGCTACGAGCAGTACTTC. It translates to CASSLSPSYEQYF. V usage is TRBV28 and J usage is TRBJ2-7; D uncertain. The germline gives CDR1 MDHEN, CDR2 SYDVKM. V was clipped by 1 base and J by 3 bases, with 7 bases between them. CDR3 length: 13 amino acids. Drawing the rest from reference TRBV28 and TRBJ2-7, the complete variable domain is DVKVTQSSRYLVKRTGEKVFLECVQDMDHENMFWYRQDPGLGLRLIYFSYDVKMKEKGDIPEGYSVSREKKERFSLILESASTNQTSMYLCASSLSPSYEQYFGPGTRLTVT.

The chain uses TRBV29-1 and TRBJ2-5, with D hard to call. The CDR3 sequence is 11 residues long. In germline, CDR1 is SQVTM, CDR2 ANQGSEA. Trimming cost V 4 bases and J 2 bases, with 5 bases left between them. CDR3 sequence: CSVGPQETQYF. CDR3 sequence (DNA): TGCAGCGTTGGTCCACAAGAGACCCAGTACTTC.

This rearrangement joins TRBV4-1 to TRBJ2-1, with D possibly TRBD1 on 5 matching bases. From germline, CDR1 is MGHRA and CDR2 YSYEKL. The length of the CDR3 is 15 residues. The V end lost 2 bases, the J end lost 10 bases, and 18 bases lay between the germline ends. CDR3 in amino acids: CASSQPTGPFGEQFF. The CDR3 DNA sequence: TGCGCCAGCAGCCAACCTACAGGTCCCTTCGGGGAGCAGTTCTTC.

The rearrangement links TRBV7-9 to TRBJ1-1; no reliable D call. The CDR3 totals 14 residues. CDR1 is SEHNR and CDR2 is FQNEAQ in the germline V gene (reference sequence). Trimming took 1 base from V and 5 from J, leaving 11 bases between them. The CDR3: CASSLEVAVTEAFF. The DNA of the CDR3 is TGTGCCAGCAGCTTAGAAGTAGCGGTGACTGAAGCTTTCTTT.

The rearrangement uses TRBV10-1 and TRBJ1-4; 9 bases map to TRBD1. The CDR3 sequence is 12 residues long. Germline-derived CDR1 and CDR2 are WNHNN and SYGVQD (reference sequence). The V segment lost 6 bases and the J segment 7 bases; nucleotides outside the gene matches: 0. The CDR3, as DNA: TGCGCCAGCAGGACAGGGGGTGAAAAACTGTTTTTT. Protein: CASRTGGEKLFF.

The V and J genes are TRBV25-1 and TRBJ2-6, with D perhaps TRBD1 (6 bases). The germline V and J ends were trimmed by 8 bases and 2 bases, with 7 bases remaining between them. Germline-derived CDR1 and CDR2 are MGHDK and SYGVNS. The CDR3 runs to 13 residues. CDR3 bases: TGTGCCAGCCAGGGGACTGGGGCCAACGTCCTGACTTTC. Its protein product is CASQGTGANVLTF.

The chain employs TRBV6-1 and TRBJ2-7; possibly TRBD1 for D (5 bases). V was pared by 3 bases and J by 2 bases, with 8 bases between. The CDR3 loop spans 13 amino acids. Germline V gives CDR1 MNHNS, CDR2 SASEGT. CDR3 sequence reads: CASSEADTYEQYF. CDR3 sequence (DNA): TGTGCCAGCAGTGAGGCGGACACCTACGAGCAGTACTTC.

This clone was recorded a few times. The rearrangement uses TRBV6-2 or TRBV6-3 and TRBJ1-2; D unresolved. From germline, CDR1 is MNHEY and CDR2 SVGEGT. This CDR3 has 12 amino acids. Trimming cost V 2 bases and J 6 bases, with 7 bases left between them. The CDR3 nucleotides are TGTGCCAGCAGTTACGGTTCGGATGGCTACACCTTC. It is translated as CASSYGSDGYTF.

The DNA for the CDR3 is TGTGCCAGCAGCCAAGTTATAGGACAGGGTACTTTCTTT. The encoded protein is CASSQVIGQGTFF. The chain combines TRBV3-1 (or the pseudogene TRBV3-2) with TRBJ1-1; the match to TRBD1 covers 8 bases. Germline V lookup: CDR1 LGHDT, CDR2 YNNKEL (reference sequence). V shed 1 base, J shed 12 bases, and the junction held 7 bases outside the gene matches. There are 13 residues in the CDR3.